Listed here are 24 T cell receptor beta chains from one sample, sequenced in a study of T cells in Graves' hyperthyroidism and ophthalmopathy. RNA transcripts yielded amplified TCR beta CDR3 regions. First-round RT-PCR of the TCR CDR3 relied on the HTBI primer set. One entry per CDR3 protein results from TCRdb running MiXCR on the multiplex PCR reads. The sample contains about 410,000 distinct CDR3 sequences, around 15% of which appear only once. Sequencing was performed on blood. These TCRs come from a man younger than 35 with Graves' ophthalmopathy.

This clonotype was seen only a few times. The chain joins TRBV7-9 to TRBJ1-3; TRBD1 agrees at 7 bases. This CDR3 region has 18 residues. V lost 5 bases, J lost 0 bases, and 13 bases stayed unmatched. Germline V gene lookup returns CDR1 SEHNR and CDR2 FQNEAQ (reference sequence). CDR3 DNA: TGTGCCAGCAGCGTCAATGCCGGGACAGCAAGCTCTGGAAACACCATATATTTT. Translating gives CASSVNAGTASSGNTIYF.

In this sample, this clonotype turned up many times. This chain connects TRBV18 to TRBJ2-7, with TRBD1 matching 9 bases. Germline values: CDR1 KGHSH, CDR2 LQKENI. This CDR3 contains 15 residues. J gave up 0 bases and V 5 bases, and 5 bases lay outside the gene matches. CDR3 in DNA: TGTGCCAGCTCAGCAAGGACAGGGGACTCCTACGAGCAGTACTTC. It is translated as CASSARTGDSYEQYF.

The gene calls are TRBV5-1 and TRBJ2-5, with 9 bases aligning to TRBD1. V gave up 0 bases and J gave up 4 bases; unmatched junction bases: 4. In germline, CDR1 is SGHRS, CDR2 YFSETQ. This CDR3 spans 15 amino acids. In DNA form, the CDR3 reads TGCGCCAGCAGCTTGGCCGGACAGGGGAGAGAGACCCAGTACTTC. Translating it yields CASSLAGQGRETQYF.

In the case of this clonotype: Possible read error: a much larger clone is one base away. CDR3: CANTVGTGGAYEQYF. The CDR3 DNA sequence: TGCGCCAACACCGTCGGGACAGGGGGAGCCTACGAGCAGTACTTC. V is TRBV5-1 and J is TRBJ2-7; 11 bases map to TRBD1. Germline lookup yields CDR1 SGHRS and CDR2 YFSETQ. CDR3 length: 15 residues. V gave up 9 bases and J gave up 2 bases; unmatched junction bases: 10.

This clonotype was observed a few times. The chain links TRBV11-3 to TRBJ2-5, with 13 bases aligning to TRBD2. Germline V CDR1 and CDR2: SGHNT, YENEEA. J gave up 5 bases and V 2 bases, and 8 bases lay outside the gene matches. The CDR3 runs to 17 residues. CDR3 amino acids: CASSLQTSGGPGETQYF. The CDR3 DNA reads as TGTGCCAGCAGCTTACAGACTAGCGGGGGGCCGGGGGAGACCCAGTACTTC.

This clonotype was seen ten or more times. The V gene is TRBV11-2, the J gene TRBJ1-5; D may be TRBD1 (6 bases). The length of the CDR3 is 15 residues. V was trimmed by 5 bases and J by 2 bases, leaving 13 bases between them. From germline, CDR1 is SGHAT and CDR2 FQNNGV. The CDR3 nucleotides read TGTGCCAGCAGCGGAACAGGGAACGGCAATCAGCCCCAGCATTTT. Amino acid sequence: CASSGTGNGNQPQHF.

A few counts support this clonotype. The chain uses TRBV2 and TRBJ1-4, with unresolved D. The germline V gene has CDR1 SNHLY and CDR2 FYNNEI. V was cut by 5 bases and J by 4 bases, with 14 bases left in between. There are 15 residues in the CDR3. The CDR3 nucleotides are TGTGCCAGCAGTATGAGGTCGGGGTTTAATGAAAAACTGTTTTTT. As protein: CASSMRSGFNEKLFF.

This clonotype was counted at least ten times. J is TRBJ2-5 and V is TRBV7-2; D remains unclear. V was cut by 5 bases and J by 4 bases, with 17 bases left in between. This CDR3 is 15 amino acids long. Germline V gene sequence: CDR1 SGHTA, CDR2 FQGNSA. The CDR3 is CASSRHLQSRETQYF. For the CDR3, the DNA is TGTGCCAGCAGCCGGCACCTCCAATCGAGAGAGACCCAGTACTTC.

This clonotype was seen many times. V is TRBV6-1 and J is TRBJ2-1; 9 bases align to TRBD1. CDR3 size: 14 residues. Germline V lookup: CDR1 MNHNS, CDR2 SASEGT. The junction had 6 bases not matched to a gene; V was cut back by 5 bases and J by 7 bases. In DNA form, the CDR3 reads TGTGCCAGCAGTCACACAGGGGGCAATAATGAGCAGTTCTTC. This sequence encodes CASSHTGGNNEQFF.

With respect to this clonotype: A much larger clone sits a single nucleotide away, making a read error possible. The gene calls are TRBV5-1 and TRBJ2-5; D is uncertain. The CDR3 loop spans 12 amino acids. Germline V gives CDR1 SGHRS, CDR2 YFSETQ. CDR3 in amino acids: CASRVVQETQCF. The CDR3 region has the DNA TGCGCCAGCAGGGTGGTCCAAGAGACCCAGTGCTTC.

This clonotype has a count of ten or more. J is TRBJ2-5 and V is TRBV3-1, with D possibly being TRBD1 or TRBD2 (5 bases each). The V gene's germline CDR1 is LGHDT and CDR2 YNNKEL (reference sequence). V lost 4 bases, J lost 2 bases, and 8 bases lay in between. This CDR3 has 13 residues. The CDR3: CASSPREQETQYF. Written as DNA, the CDR3 is TGTGCCAGCAGCCCCAGGGAGCAAGAGACCCAGTACTTC.

This clonotype showed up many times. The rearrangement uses TRBV30 and TRBJ2-1; 9 bases align to TRBD1. Germline assignment: CDR1 GTSNPN and CDR2 SVGIG (reference sequence). V lost 4 bases to trimming and J lost 9 bases; unmatched junction nucleotides: 13. The CDR3 length is 15 residues. DNA for the CDR3: TGTGCCTGGATCCGAGTGGGACAGGGTTATGGTGAGCAGTTCTTC. It is translated as CAWIRVGQGYGEQFF.

V and J are TRBV6-1 and TRBJ1-5, with 12 bases identical to TRBD1. Unmatched junction bases numbered 8, after V lost 8 bases and J lost 3 bases. From germline, CDR1 is MNHNS and CDR2 SASEGT. The CDR3 runs to 16 residues. The CDR3 DNA follows: TGTGCCAGCGGGGGGACAGGGGGCCTCGTCAATCAGCCCCAGCATTTT. Protein product: CASGGTGGLVNQPQHF.

This clonotype occurred a few times. The gene calls are TRBV27 and TRBJ1-1, with D tentatively TRBD1 (5 bases). This CDR3 has 11 residues. Trimming took off 8 bases at V and 11 bases at J, with 15 bases between the two ends. Germline-derived CDR1 and CDR2 are MNHEY and SMNVEV (reference sequence). CDR3 nucleotide sequence: TGTGCCAGCGGGGGGGAGGGACTCGCTTTCTTT. Protein: CASGGEGLAFF.

The rearrangement joins TRBV12-3 or TRBV12-4 to TRBJ2-1; 9 bases are a match to TRBD1. CDR3 size: 15 residues. Trimming cost V 1 base and J 4 bases; bases outside gene matches: 2. The CDR3, as DNA: TGTGCCAGCAGTTTAGAGGGGACAGGGTACAATGAGCAGTTCTTC. Translation: CASSLEGTGYNEQFF.

The J gene is TRBJ2-2, the V gene TRBV19; 15 nucleotides align to TRBD2. Germline V gives CDR1 LNHDA, CDR2 SQIVND (reference sequence). V lost 6 bases and J lost 7; bases outside the gene matches: 12. This CDR3 is 18 amino acids long. The CDR3 here is CASSLGLAGGRSGGELFF. CDR3 in DNA: TGTGCCAGTAGCCTTGGACTAGCGGGAGGGCGATCGGGCGGGGAGCTGTTTTTT.

This clonotype was recorded a few times. The chain joins TRBV7-9 to TRBJ1-2; the D gene is possibly TRBD1 (5 bases). Germline V CDR1 and CDR2: SEHNR, FQNEAQ (reference sequence). The CDR3 has 13 amino acids. Trimming shortened V by 0 bases and J by 6 bases, and 8 bases separated the two germline ends. CDR3 coding DNA: TGTGCCAGCAGCTTAGCAGGGGCGCATGGCTACACCTTC. Encoded protein: CASSLAGAHGYTF.

This clonotype was observed a few times. The chain links TRBV19 to TRBJ2-7; no definite D call. Germline V gene lookup returns CDR1 LNHDA and CDR2 SQIVND (reference sequence). Trimming left V 4 bases short and J 0 bases short, with 13 bases between. The CDR3 consists of 15 residues. The CDR3 reads CASSSRVLSSYEQYF. The CDR3 region has the DNA TGTGCCAGTAGTAGTAGGGTGCTGAGCTCCTACGAGCAGTACTTC.

This clonotype was detected many times. V gene TRBV20-1 combines with J gene TRBJ1-4; 7 bases are a match to TRBD1. The CDR3 has 13 residues. The junction had 6 bases not matched to a gene; V was cut back by 6 bases and J by 5 bases. Germline CDR1 and CDR2: DFQATT and SNEGSKA (reference sequence). This CDR3 reads CSATQGRNEKLFF. For the CDR3, the DNA is TGCAGTGCCACACAGGGGAGGAATGAAAAACTGTTTTTT.

This clonotype was recorded at least ten times. The rearrangement links TRBV5-1 to TRBJ2-3; a possible D gene is TRBD1 (6 bases). V was trimmed by 4 bases and J by 0 bases, leaving 12 bases between them. Germline values: CDR1 SGHRS, CDR2 YFSETQ. The CDR3 extends over 15 amino acids. The CDR3 reads CASSTGTVSTDTQYF. As DNA, the CDR3 is TGCGCCAGCAGCACAGGGACGGTGAGCACAGATACGCAGTATTTT.

This clonotype was observed at least ten times. V is TRBV12-3 or TRBV12-4 and J is TRBJ2-1; a weak D match, TRBD2 (6 bases). The CDR3 sequence is 16 residues long. V was pared by 3 bases and J by 0 bases, with 12 bases between. CDR3: CASSFGTHPSYNEQFF. The CDR3 DNA follows: TGTGCCAGCAGTTTCGGGACTCACCCCTCCTACAATGAGCAGTTCTTC.

The table lists this clonotype with many counts. The chain has TRBV5-1 and TRBJ1-1; 8 bases agree with TRBD1. This CDR3 contains 15 residues. Germline CDR1 reads SGHRS; CDR2 reads YFSETQ. Trimming took 0 bases from V and 4 from J; bases not matched to a gene: 5. CDR3 sequence reads: CASSLASDRATEAFF. DNA of the CDR3: TGCGCCAGCAGCTTGGCCTCGGACAGGGCCACTGAAGCTTTCTTT.

This clonotype occurred a few times. The chain joins TRBV13 to TRBJ1-4; D gene ambiguous. The V gene lost 0 bases and the J gene lost 7 bases, with 15 bases spanning the gap. Per the germline V gene, CDR1 is PRHDT and CDR2 is FYEKMQ (reference sequence). The CDR3 is 16 amino acids. The CDR3 is CASSLGSGVSSEKLFF. The DNA of the CDR3 is TGTGCCAGCAGCTTAGGGTCGGGTGTTTCAAGTGAAAAACTGTTTTTT.

The table lists this clonotype with many counts. The rearrangement uses TRBV5-8 and TRBJ2-3, with a weak D call TRBD2 (7 bases). The CDR3 spans 16 residues. Germline assignment: CDR1 SGHTS and CDR2 YDEGEE. Between the trimmed V and J ends, which lost 0 bases and 1 base, there was a span of 12 bases. In DNA, the CDR3 is TGTGCCAGCAGCTTGGAGGGGGGGCGTCGCACAGATACGCAGTATTTT. It encodes CASSLEGGRRTDTQYF.